This TCR beta chain is drawn from a study of blood T cell repertoires in COVID-19. Study information: COVID-19 samples, acute and convalescent, were from the United States, Italy and Spain.

Trimming took 6 bases from V and 1 from J, leaving 9 bases between them. The CDR3 loop spans 13 amino acids. Germline V gene data show CDR1 as MDHEN and CDR2 as SYDVKM. Authors' analysis steps: Reference gene primer amplification yielded estimated nucleated cell counts. This table comes from immunoSEQ multiplex PCR, and its TCRdb copy is limited to in-frame clones, with some not included. That table is the source of V, J and clone size, and D and trimming were worked out from the DNA. The table records about 140,000 clones, around 82% of them present only once. The sequence derives from a woman aged 50 to 60 with acute or convalescent COVID-19. The sequenced sample was peripheral blood. The chain employs TRBV28 and TRBJ1-1; no clear D gene. CDR3 in DNA: TGTGCCAGCAGAACCTCAGAGAACACTGAAGCTTTCTTT. It yields the protein CASRTSENTEAFF.